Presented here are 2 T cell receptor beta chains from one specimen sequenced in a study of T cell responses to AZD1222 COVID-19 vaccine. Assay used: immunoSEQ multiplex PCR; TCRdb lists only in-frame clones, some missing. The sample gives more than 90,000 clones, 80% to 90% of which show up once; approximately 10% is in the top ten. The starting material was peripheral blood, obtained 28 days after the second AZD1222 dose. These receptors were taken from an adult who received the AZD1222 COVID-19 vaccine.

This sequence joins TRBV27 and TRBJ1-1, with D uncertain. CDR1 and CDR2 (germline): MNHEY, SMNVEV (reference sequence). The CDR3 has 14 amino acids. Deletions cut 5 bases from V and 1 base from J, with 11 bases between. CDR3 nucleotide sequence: TGTGCCAGCAGTGAATACCCCAGGAACACTGAAGCTTTCTTT. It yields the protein CASSEYPRNTEAFF.

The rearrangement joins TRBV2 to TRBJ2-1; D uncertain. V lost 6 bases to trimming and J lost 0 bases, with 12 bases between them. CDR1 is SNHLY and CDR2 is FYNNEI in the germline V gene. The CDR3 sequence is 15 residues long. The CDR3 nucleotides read TGTGCCAGCAGAATCGACTTAAGCTCCTACAATGAGCAGTTCTTC. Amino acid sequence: CASRIDLSSYNEQFF.